This is a list of T cell receptor beta chains from one sample in a study of blood T cell repertoires in COVID-19. Sequenced by immunoSEQ multiplex PCR; TCRdb stores in-frame clones only, minus some. The sample has 200,000 to 250,000 clones; about 90% are singletons. The specimen was peripheral blood. Receptors were obtained from a woman in her fifties or sixties with acute or convalescent COVID-19. Each CDR3 is given with its conserved first and last residue.

J gene	V gene	CDR3 protein
TRBJ2-2	TRBV7-9	CASGRAGGQTGELFF
TRBJ2-1	TRBV12-5	CASGDSRTSGSWDEQFF
TRBJ2-7	TRBV5-1	CASGTSGASYEQYF
TRBJ1-2	TRBV7-8	CASSLVVNYGYTF
TRBJ2-6	TRBV6-4	CASGQSSGANVLTF
TRBJ2-1	TRBV7-2	CASSLVHRAKRDNEQFF
TRBJ1-2	TRBV2	CASTSRVEGYTF
TRBJ1-2	TRBV3-1/TRBV3-2	CASSLAVSNYGYTF
TRBJ1-2	TRBV30	CAWSSSFFYGYTF
TRBJ1-5	TRBV18	CASSRTQGNQPQHF
TRBJ2-7	TRBV2	CASSGQLYEQYF
TRBJ1-4	TRBV6-5	CASSYSNRGNEKLFF
TRBJ1-4	TRBV5-5	CASSVYRGANEKLFF
TRBJ1-2	TRBV6-5	CASSSWTDGGYTF
TRBJ2-5	TRBV7-2	CASSLWGLASRETQYF
TRBJ2-1	TRBV5-1	CASSFLSGEFNEQFF
TRBJ1-4	TRBV5-1	CASSLGGGSEKLFF
TRBJ1-4	TRBV2	CASRKGQSNEKLFF
TRBJ1-4	TRBV9	CASSVGQLMKHEKLFF
TRBJ1-1	TRBV27	CASSLWPPSGVQNTEAFF
TRBJ2-1	TRBV25-1	CASNDFQNEQFF
TRBJ2-2	TRBV11-3	CASSLEAANTGELFF
TRBJ1-4	TRBV5-5	CASSPRVNRGERTDEKLFF
TRBJ1-6	TRBV6-4	CASSDTGQGFSPLHF
TRBJ2-3	TRBV9	CASGKRDAGWADTQYF
TRBJ2-7	TRBV29-1	CSVAGTGLGEQYF
TRBJ1-1	TRBV7-9	CASSSLYGEAFF
TRBJ1-2	TRBV19	CASSRGLLGYTF
TRBJ2-1	TRBV12-3/TRBV12-4	CASSLISEQFF
TRBJ1-4	TRBV28	CASRSTGSPQKLFF
TRBJ1-2	TRBV7-9	CASSLGQGAYYGYTF
TRBJ1-2	TRBV11-2	CASSLNTGNGYTF
TRBJ2-7	TRBV15	CATSRDREYEQYF
TRBJ1-2	TRBV19	CASRGDQAMGNTF
TRBJ1-4	TRBV18	CASSPPSGRTVNEKLFF
TRBJ2-3	TRBV19	CASTPDRGRVDTQYF
TRBJ2-7	TRBV7-9	CASTLPRGEQYF
TRBJ1-1	TRBV11-3	CASSTWGDTEAFF